This is a list of T cell receptor beta chains from one sample in a study of control samples from healthy donors and cancer patients. Sequenced by immunoSEQ multiplex PCR; TCRdb stores in-frame clones only, minus some. The sample includes about 160,000 clones, about 90% of them seen just once. The sequenced sample consisted of blood. These receptors came from a woman aged 30 to 39 in good health. The conserved cysteine and the conserved F or W are not part of the CDR3 here.

v_call: TRBV9
cdr3_aa: ASSPSVASEQTQY

v_call: TRBV5-4
cdr3_aa: ASSPGTGGEKLF

v_call: TRBV6-5
cdr3_aa: ASSYSGDSGNTIY

v_call: TRBV27
cdr3_aa: ASSLYSGTGAPNTEAF

v_call: TRBV4-1
cdr3_aa: ASSQTDRGLYNEQF

v_call: TRBV19
cdr3_aa: ASNSREAQPQH

v_call: TRBV27
cdr3_aa: ASSFEGINQPQH

v_call: TRBV28
cdr3_aa: ASSPAWGLRTEAF

v_call: TRBV28
cdr3_aa: ASSSSGRANLEQY

v_call: TRBV29-1
cdr3_aa: SVYGTGMYNEQF

v_call: TRBV4-2
cdr3_aa: ASSQDPGLVYEQY

v_call: TRBV5-1
cdr3_aa: ATRPGAGGETQY

v_call: TRBV5-1
cdr3_aa: ASSLGGTGGTDTQY

v_call: TRBV5-1
cdr3_aa: ASSWGTLNTGELF

v_call: TRBV6-1
cdr3_aa: ASSEELGGEAF

v_call: TRBV19
cdr3_aa: ASSISSSNQPQH

v_call: TRBV27
cdr3_aa: ASSLGGALNEQF

v_call: TRBV18
cdr3_aa: ASSPNRDGYT

v_call: TRBV18
cdr3_aa: ASSPSQAQGAYEQY

v_call: TRBV10-3
cdr3_aa: AINPGQGHEQY

v_call: TRBV19
cdr3_aa: ASSIGTNQPQH

v_call: TRBV5-1
cdr3_aa: ASSQLQGTAGELF

v_call: TRBV19
cdr3_aa: ASSIFGGITYNEQF

v_call: TRBV5-4
cdr3_aa: ASSRIGRGNTGELF

v_call: TRBV4-2
cdr3_aa: ASSQDWESSYNEQF

v_call: TRBV28
cdr3_aa: ASHVGTGVPY

v_call: TRBV11-2
cdr3_aa: ASSLDPAGTGGWTEAF

v_call: TRBV28
cdr3_aa: ASSLGTWSGETQY

v_call: TRBV4-1
cdr3_aa: ASSQDLRRQGAYEQY

v_call: TRBV11-1
cdr3_aa: ASSLWRGSGNTIY

v_call: TRBV19
cdr3_aa: ASSIAPGWGTEAF

v_call: TRBV10-3
cdr3_aa: AISPGTEAF

v_call: TRBV6-5
cdr3_aa: ASSPNRDRARKQY

v_call: TRBV5-1
cdr3_aa: ASKLALAGGGETQY

v_call: TRBV6-4
cdr3_aa: ASSTGANSPLH

v_call: TRBV3-1/TRBV3-2
cdr3_aa: ASSQGGHNTGELF

v_call: TRBV10-3
cdr3_aa: AISPGTGNQPQH

v_call: TRBV28
cdr3_aa: ASIASGRALEQF

v_call: TRBV18
cdr3_aa: ASSPEEGVGQPQH

v_call: TRBV30
cdr3_aa: AWELGNEQF

v_call: TRBV10-3
cdr3_aa: AVRTTGSDSPLH

v_call: TRBV12-3/TRBV12-4
cdr3_aa: ASSFAAETQY

v_call: TRBV27
cdr3_aa: ASRRLAEGTQY

v_call: TRBV12-3/TRBV12-4
cdr3_aa: ASSSQANQPQH

v_call: TRBV12-3/TRBV12-4
cdr3_aa: ASSLGRYEQY

v_call: TRBV6-5
cdr3_aa: ASRALGEGNTIY

v_call: TRBV21-1
cdr3_aa: ASSTLGQKEYSNQPQH

v_call: TRBV4-1
cdr3_aa: ASSQVDTLSGNTIY